Below are 9 T cell receptor beta chains sequenced from a single sample in a study of CD8+ T cells in alopecia areata. Extraction and reverse transcription of RNA yielded cDNA as the sequencing template. Measured with immunoSEQ multiplex PCR; TCRdb has only the in-frame clones, and not every one. Here the sample spans 200,000 or so clones, more than 45% being singletons. Sample: CD4+ T cells sorted from blood, taken at week 0. Receptor source: a human donor with alopecia areata.

This clone has a handful of counts. The CDR3 protein is CASSDYRAYNEQFF. As DNA, the CDR3 is TGTGCCAGCAGCGATTACCGGGCCTACAATGAGCAGTTCTTC. The chain uses TRBV5-4 and TRBJ2-1, with no clear D. Per germline, CDR1 SGHNT and CDR2 YYREEE (reference sequence). The CDR3 covers 14 residues. Trimming removed 4 bases from V and 2 bases from J, with 10 bases in between.

The chain couples TRBV29-1 to TRBJ2-6; D possibly corresponds to TRBD2 (5 bases). The germline V and J ends were trimmed by 0 bases and 0 bases, with 18 bases remaining between them. CDR3 length: 19 residues. Germline V lookup: CDR1 SQVTM, CDR2 ANQGSEA. The CDR3: CSVEDRSGFRDSGANVLTF. DNA for the CDR3: TGCAGCGTTGAAGACAGATCCGGTTTTCGGGACTCTGGGGCCAACGTCCTGACTTTC.

This chain uses TRBV4-1 with TRBJ1-2; D may be TRBD1 (5 bases). This CDR3 region has 14 residues. Trimming left V 4 bases short and J 8 bases short, with 17 bases between. Germline CDR1 reads MGHRA; CDR2 reads YSYEKL. The CDR3 DNA is TGCGCCAGCAGCCTCAGTCGGACACCCCGCGGCTACACCTTC. It codes for CASSLSRTPRGYTF.

This chain connects TRBV5-6 to TRBJ1-5; 9 positions match TRBD1. CDR1 and CDR2 from the germline V gene are SGHDT and YYEEEE. The CDR3 is 17 amino acids. The trim removed 1 base at V and 0 bases at J, leaving 5 bases unmatched. DNA of the CDR3: TGTGCCAGCAGCTTGAGTTTGGGACAGGGTAGCAATCAGCCCCAGCATTTT. Its translation: CASSLSLGQGSNQPQHF. Filled out from reference TRBV5-6 and TRBJ1-5, the complete variable domain reads DAGVTQSPTHLIKTRGQQVTLRCSPKSGHDTVSWYQQALGQGPQFIFQYYEEEERQRGNFPDRFSGHQFPNYSSELNVNALLLGDSALYLCASSLSLGQGSNQPQHFGDGTRLSIL.

This sequence joins TRBV25-1 and TRBJ2-1; D call uncertain. Germline V CDR1 and CDR2: MGHDK, SYGVNS. This CDR3 contains 12 residues. The ends were cut back, 4 bases at V and 7 bases at J, with 8 bases in the middle. In DNA, the CDR3 is TGTGCCAGCAGTGGACTCGGGAATGAGCAGTTCTTC. Its protein is CASSGLGNEQFF.

The chain combines TRBV6-1 with TRBJ2-3; D may be TRBD2 (7 bases). In germline, CDR1 is MNHNS, CDR2 SASEGT. The CDR3 loop spans 16 amino acids. V gave up 2 bases and J gave up 9 bases, with 21 bases separating them. The CDR3 spells CASSESSAGAGATQYF. In DNA form, the CDR3 reads TGTGCCAGCAGTGAAAGTAGTGCGGGGGCCGGGGCGACGCAGTATTTT.

The chain carries TRBV4-1 and TRBJ2-7; 9 nucleotides match TRBD1. V was clipped by 1 base and J by 3 bases; unmatched bases: 7. The germline CDR1 and CDR2 sequences are MGHRA and YSYEKL. The CDR3 length is 16 residues. Written as DNA, the CDR3 is TGCGCCAGCAGCCAAGTCCTGGACAGGGGTGTCTACGAGCAGTACTTC. It encodes CASSQVLDRGVYEQYF.

The chain combines TRBV2 with TRBJ1-1; D not certain. The CDR3 extends over 11 amino acids. Between the trimmed V and J ends, which lost 7 bases and 1 base, there was a span of 4 bases. Germline V gives CDR1 SNHLY, CDR2 FYNNEI. In DNA, the CDR3 is TGTGCCAGCAAGGAGAACACTGAAGCTTTCTTT. Translating gives CASKENTEAFF.

This chain links TRBV15 with TRBJ2-3; D uncertain. The CDR3 is 15 amino acids. Trimming cost V 0 bases and J 0 bases, with 7 bases left between them. CDR1 LNHNV and CDR2 YYDKDF come from the germline V gene (reference sequence). The CDR3 region has the DNA TGTGCCACCAGCAGAGATCGACAAAGCACAGATACGCAGTATTTT. Residues: CATSRDRQSTDTQYF. Full variable domain (outside the CDR3, taken from reference TRBV15 and TRBJ2-3): DAMVIQNPRYQVTQFGKPVTLSCSQTLNHNVMYWYQQKSSQAPKLLFHYYDKDFNNEADTPDNFQSRRPNTSFCFLDIRSPGLGDTAMYLCATSRDRQSTDTQYFGPGTRLTVL.